Presented here are 30 T cell receptor beta chains from one specimen sequenced in a study of blood T cell repertoires in COVID-19. Here immunoSEQ multiplex PCR was the method, and the copy in TCRdb shows in-frame clones only, minus some. The table lists more than 200,000 clones, 75% to 90% of them singletons. The sequencing input was PBMCs or T cells enriched from blood (not recorded which). The origin of the receptors is a young woman who had been exposed to COVID-19.

V usage is TRBV6-5 and J usage is TRBJ1-1; D not resolved. Trimming took 7 bases from V and 0 from J, leaving 9 bases between them. The CDR3 contains 13 residues. Germline V gives CDR1 MNHEY, CDR2 SVGAGI. In DNA form, the CDR3 reads TGTGCCAGCACCAAAGCGGTGAACACTGAAGCTTTCTTT. It translates to CASTKAVNTEAFF.

The V gene is TRBV5-1, the J gene TRBJ2-7, with 7 bases fitting TRBD1. The germline V gene has CDR1 SGHRS and CDR2 YFSETQ. Unmatched junction bases numbered 15, after V lost 3 bases and J lost 0 bases. This CDR3 is 18 amino acids long. The CDR3 loop is CASSSAGTETSYSYEQYF. The CDR3 DNA reads as TGCGCCAGCAGCTCGGCCGGGACAGAGACATCATACTCCTACGAGCAGTACTTC.

The CDR3 DNA is TGTGCCATCAGTGAATTCGAACTCCCCTTATTCGGCACAGATACGCAGTATTTT. It codes for CAISEFELPLFGTDTQYF. The V gene is TRBV10-3, the J gene TRBJ2-3; D unresolved. Per germline, CDR1 ENHRY and CDR2 SYGVKD. This CDR3 region has 18 residues. Trimming left V 3 bases short and J 1 base short, with 20 bases between.

The V and J genes are TRBV5-1 and TRBJ2-1; 9 bases are shared with TRBD2. The CDR3 has 16 residues. The germline CDR1 and CDR2 sequences are SGHRS and YFSETQ. V trimming: 4 bases; J trimming: 4 bases; junction bases outside the gene matches: 9. CDR3 region: CASSPGLARGYNEQFF. The DNA of the CDR3 is TGCGCCAGCAGCCCCGGACTAGCGAGAGGGTACAATGAGCAGTTCTTC.

The chain recombines TRBV27 with TRBJ2-2, with D maybe TRBD2 (5 bases). The CDR3 consists of 17 residues. In germline, CDR1 is MNHEY, CDR2 SMNVEV (reference sequence). V lost 7 bases, J lost 1 base, and 19 bases lay in between. The CDR3 nucleotides are TGTGCCAGCACCAGTACGGGGAGAGGATGGAACACCGGGGAGCTGTTTTTT. Translating gives CASTSTGRGWNTGELFF.

The chain links TRBV2 to TRBJ1-4; D is perhaps TRBD1 (5 bases). Germline-derived CDR1 and CDR2 are SNHLY and FYNNEI. V was cut by 10 bases and J by 5 bases, with 14 bases left in between. This CDR3 has 13 residues. The CDR3 here is CATRREGNEKLFF. The CDR3 DNA reads TGTGCCACCCGTCGGGAGGGGAATGAAAAACTGTTTTTT.

The chain uses TRBV7-6 and TRBJ2-1, with TRBD1 matching 7 bases. The V and J ends lost 2 bases and 2 bases, in that order; junction bases with no gene match: 6. Germline lookup yields CDR1 SGHVS and CDR2 FNYEAQ. This CDR3 spans 16 amino acids. Here the CDR3 DNA reads TGTGCCAGCAGCTTAAATTTTCAGGGGGCCTACAATGAGCAGTTCTTC. Protein sequence: CASSLNFQGAYNEQFF.

CDR3 coding DNA: TGTGCCAGCAGCTTCTCTCGAGTGGGCGGGAGGAGGTCCTACAATGAGCAGTTCTTC. Translated: CASSFSRVGGRRSYNEQFF. The chain couples TRBV7-9 to TRBJ2-1, with TRBD2 matching 8 bases. There are 19 residues in the CDR3. The germline V gene encodes CDR1 SEHNR and CDR2 FQNEAQ (reference sequence). V shed 3 bases, J shed 1 base, and the junction held 14 bases outside the gene matches.

The rearrangement uses TRBV5-1 and TRBJ1-3; 11 bases line up with TRBD1. Germline V gene sequence: CDR1 SGHRS, CDR2 YFSETQ. The CDR3 loop spans 19 amino acids. The V and J ends lost 5 bases and 3 bases, in that order; junction bases with no gene match: 16. Written as DNA, the CDR3 is TGCGCCAGCAGTAAAGTGGTCGACGGACAGGGGGCGTTTGGAAACACCATATATTTT. Encoded protein: CASSKVVDGQGAFGNTIYF.

DNA for the CDR3: TGTGCCAGCAGAGCAGGGGTTTTCACTGAAGCTTTCTTT. It codes for CASRAGVFTEAFF. The rearrangement links TRBV27 to TRBJ1-1; perhaps TRBD1 as D (6 bases). V dropped 6 bases and J dropped 4 bases, with 12 bases sitting between them. The length of the CDR3 is 13 residues. The germline CDR1 and CDR2 sequences are MNHEY and SMNVEV (reference sequence).

This chain uses TRBV12-5 with TRBJ1-5; TRBD1 matches 7 bases. Germline lookup yields CDR1 LGHNT and CDR2 FRNRAP. With V trimmed by 9 bases and J by 3 bases, 8 bases remained unmatched. CDR3 length: 14 amino acids. The DNA of the CDR3 is TGTGCTAGCAACGACAGGGATTACAATCAGCCCCAGCATTTT. This translates into CASNDRDYNQPQHF.

This chain joins TRBV7-9 and TRBJ2-7; D not resolved. The CDR3 contains 13 residues. Germline V gene lookup returns CDR1 SEHNR and CDR2 FQNEAQ (reference sequence). V was trimmed by 5 bases and J by 7 bases, leaving 15 bases between them. CDR3 amino acids: CASSPTTQWEQYF. For the CDR3, the DNA is TGTGCCAGCAGCCCAACGACTCAGTGGGAGCAGTACTTC. Complete variable domain (other parts from reference TRBV7-9 and TRBJ2-7): DTGVSQNPRHKITKRGQNVTFRCDPISEHNRLYWYRQTLGQGPEFLTYFQNEAQLEKSRLLSDRFSAERPKGSFSTLEIQRTEQGDSAMYLCASSPTTQWEQYFGPGTRLTVT.

The chain couples TRBV27 to TRBJ1-1; D is unclear. Per germline, CDR1 MNHEY and CDR2 SMNVEV (reference sequence). CDR3 length: 13 residues. V shed 8 bases and J shed 5 bases, with 15 bases lying between them. CDR3 residues: CASRFLRVTEAFF. As DNA, the CDR3 is TGTGCCAGCCGCTTCCTGCGGGTGACTGAAGCTTTCTTT.

This clone has only one observation. The V call is TRBV24-1, the J call TRBJ2-1, with 10 bases that match TRBD2. The V and J ends lost 6 bases and 2 bases, in that order; junction bases with no gene match: 9. The CDR3 runs 17 residues. The germline gives CDR1 KGHDR, CDR2 SFDVKD. The CDR3 bases are TGTGCCACCAGTAGTTCGGCTAGCGGGGGTACCTACAATGAGCAGTTCTTC. Translation: CATSSSASGGTYNEQFF.

This clone is a singleton in its sample. The genes are TRBV19 and TRBJ2-7, with D tentatively TRBD1 (6 bases). This CDR3 has 14 amino acids. Germline CDR1 reads LNHDA; CDR2 reads SQIVND (reference sequence). Deletions cut 3 bases from V and 2 bases from J, with 11 bases between. The CDR3 DNA follows: TGTGCCAGTAGTATGGCAGGGGTGGCCTACGAGCAGTACTTC. It codes for CASSMAGVAYEQYF. Together with reference TRBV19 and TRBJ2-7, the CDR3 gives the full variable domain: DGGITQSPKYLFRKEGQNVTLSCEQNLNHDAMYWYRQDPGQGLRLIYYSQIVNDFQKGDIAEGYSVSREKKESFPLTVTSAQKNPTAFYLCASSMAGVAYEQYFGPGTRLTVT.

The J gene is TRBJ1-3, the V gene TRBV29-1, with D perhaps matching TRBD1 (5 bases). The CDR3 is made up of 13 amino acids. V shed 5 bases and J shed 2 bases, with 10 bases lying between them. CDR1 and CDR2 from the germline V gene are SQVTM and ANQGSEA. The CDR3 sequence: CSVRMGPGNTIYF. The CDR3 DNA follows: TGCAGCGTTCGAATGGGGCCTGGAAACACCATATATTTT.

This sequence joins TRBV12-3 or TRBV12-4 and TRBJ2-1; TRBD1 might be the D (5 bases). Trimming shortened V by 2 bases and J by 8 bases, and 7 bases separated the two germline ends. This CDR3 contains 12 residues. This CDR3 is CASSLWGYEQFF. The CDR3 DNA reads as TGTGCCAGCAGTTTATGGGGCTATGAGCAGTTCTTC.

This clone appeared once. The chain joins TRBV10-2 to TRBJ1-2; 9 bases align to TRBD1. The CDR3 contains 15 residues. Germline V gene data show CDR1 as WSHSY and CDR2 as SAAADI. After removal of 3 bases from V and 5 bases from J, the junction contained 7 bases not matched to a gene. CDR3 amino acids: CASSEKQGAEYGYTF. The CDR3 DNA is TGCGCCAGCAGTGAAAAACAGGGGGCGGAATATGGCTACACCTTC.

V gene TRBV19 combines with J gene TRBJ2-1; TRBD2 agrees at 10 bases. The CDR3 length is 17 residues. The ends lost 5 bases at V and 6 bases at J; junction bases unmatched: 13. The V gene's germline CDR1 is LNHDA and CDR2 SQIVND (reference sequence). The CDR3 protein is CASSHLSGGGPGNEQFF. The CDR3 nucleotides are TGTGCCAGTAGTCATTTGAGCGGGGGGGGCCCCGGCAATGAGCAGTTCTTC.

The chain employs TRBV10-3 and TRBJ2-6; D is unresolved. Deletions cut 4 bases from V and 0 bases from J, with 13 bases between. In germline, CDR1 is ENHRY, CDR2 SYGVKD. There are 17 residues in the CDR3. Here the CDR3 DNA reads TGTGCCATCAGTGTCGAGGCCGCCCACTCTGGGGCCAACGTCCTGACTTTC. Protein product: CAISVEAAHSGANVLTF.

V and J are TRBV21-1 and TRBJ2-7; TRBD1 is the table's D call, not checked against the DNA. TRBV21-1 is deemed a pseudogene. The CDR3 extends over 15 amino acids. CDR3 residues: CASSANRGTRLEQYF. In nucleotides, the CDR3 is TGTGCCAGCAGCGCAAACAGGGGGACCCGTCTGGAGCAGTACTTC.

Worth noting for this clone: At the DNA level, this CDR3 is encoded by other sequences in the same sample as well. The J gene is TRBJ2-1, the V gene TRBV6-5; D gene unclear. The CDR3 has 11 residues. Germline assignment: CDR1 MNHEY and CDR2 SVGAGI. The V end lost 5 bases, the J end lost 5 bases, and 4 bases lay between the germline ends. CDR3 nucleotides: TGTGCCAGCAGTCGAGACAATGAGCAGTTCTTC. Protein sequence: CASSRDNEQFF.

This chain uses TRBV5-5 with TRBJ1-6, with D unclear. The length of the CDR3 is 15 residues. Germline values: CDR1 SGHKS, CDR2 YYEKEE (reference sequence). Trimming removed 1 base at V and 4 bases at J, with 9 bases between. In nucleotides, the CDR3 is TGTGCCAGCAGCTTGTTGGCAGGTTATAATTCACCCCTCCACTTT. Translated: CASSLLAGYNSPLHF.

V usage is TRBV24-1 and J usage is TRBJ1-2; 8 bases are shared with TRBD1. V shed 7 bases and J 6 bases; nucleotides not matched to a gene: 9. CDR1 KGHDR and CDR2 SFDVKD come from the germline V gene. The CDR3 consists of 14 residues. CDR3 in DNA: TGTGCCACCAGATTTCGAGACAGGGGCCATGGCTACACCTTC. Encoded protein: CATRFRDRGHGYTF.

The chain has TRBV11-2 and TRBJ2-7, with D maybe TRBD2 (6 bases). With 1 base removed from V and 6 bases from J, the gap between germline ends came to 16 bases. Germline CDR1 is SGHAT and CDR2 is FQNNGV. This CDR3 region has 15 residues. The CDR3 is CASSLVGGDSAEQYF. CDR3 sequence (DNA): TGTGCCAGCAGCTTAGTCGGCGGGGATAGTGCCGAGCAGTACTTC.

This clone was detected only once. The V gene is TRBV9, the J gene TRBJ2-3; 10 nucleotides line up with TRBD2. V gave up 1 base and J gave up 6 bases; unmatched junction bases: 5. CDR3 length: 15 residues. Germline CDR1 reads SGDLS; CDR2 reads YYNGEE. CDR3 bases: TGTGCCAGCAGCGTACTAGCGGGAGATGTTGATACGCAGTATTTT. It yields the protein CASSVLAGDVDTQYF.

This chain connects TRBV3-1 (or the pseudogene TRBV3-2) to TRBJ2-7; 7 nucleotides agree with TRBD2. V lost 4 bases and J lost 0; bases outside the gene matches: 0. There are 13 residues in the CDR3. Germline-derived CDR1 and CDR2 are LGHDT and YNNKEL (reference sequence). CDR3 protein: CASSRDYSYEQYF. The CDR3 nucleotides read TGTGCCAGCAGCCGGGACTACTCCTACGAGCAGTACTTC.

This chain connects TRBV7-6 to TRBJ2-3; D gene ambiguous. V was shortened by 0 bases and J by 1 base, with 5 bases between the two germline ends. CDR3 size: 14 residues. Germline CDR1 SGHVS, CDR2 FNYEAQ. In DNA, the CDR3 is TGTGCCAGCAGCTTAGCGTCCGGCACAGATACGCAGTATTTT. The encoded protein is CASSLASGTDTQYF.

This CDR3 reads CASSLVGQPANEKLFF. CDR3 DNA: TGTGCCAGCAGTTTAGTGGGACAGCCCGCTAATGAAAAACTGTTTTTT. This sequence joins TRBV28 and TRBJ1-4, with 7 nucleotides matching TRBD1. After removal of 2 bases from V and 3 bases from J, the junction contained 6 bases not matched to a gene. The CDR3 sequence is 16 residues long. Germline CDR1 is MDHEN and CDR2 is SYDVKM.

This clone has only one observation. V and J are TRBV7-2 and TRBJ2-5, with a possible D match to TRBD1 (6 bases). Germline CDR1 and CDR2: SGHTA and FQGNSA. CDR3 length: 14 amino acids. V was shortened by 5 bases and J by 2 bases, with 12 bases between the two germline ends. The CDR3: CASSKGRGQETQYF. The CDR3, as DNA: TGTGCCAGCAGCAAAGGCAGGGGTCAAGAGACCCAGTACTTC.